This TCR beta chain was sequenced during a study of cytomegalovirus exposure and HLA in healthy donors. Looked up from germline, CDR1 is MNHEY and CDR2 is SMNVEV (reference sequence). V gave up 3 bases and J gave up 7 bases, with 13 bases separating them. The CDR3 length is 14 residues. Clones were read by immunoSEQ multiplex PCR, and TCRdb kept only the in-frame ones, dropping some. The sample includes about 160,000 clones, 85% to 90% of them seen just once. The clonotype comes from a woman younger than 45 in good health and CMV-seronegative. The sequencing sample was made of PBMCs. V gene TRBV27 combines with J gene TRBJ2-1; TRBD1 or TRBD2 may be the D gene (5 bases each). The CDR3 region is CASSLSAWGNEQFF. The CDR3 DNA is TGTGCCAGCAGTTTGTCCGCCTGGGGGAATGAGCAGTTCTTC.